The 3 T cell receptor beta chains below were found in one sample sequenced in a study of lymphopenia after photon versus proton radiotherapy. Sequencing was performed with immunoSEQ multiplex PCR; in TCRdb, only in-frame clones are kept and a portion is missing. The table lists roughly 58,000 clones, about nine tenths of them singletons. The source was peripheral blood, collected from a patient treated with proton-based radiotherapy. Source of these receptors: an elderly man with esophageal cancer.

This clone appeared once. Other DNA sequences in the same sample also yield this CDR3. The chain is built from TRBV18 and TRBJ2-5, with a tentative D call TRBD1 (6 bases). CDR1 and CDR2 from the germline V gene are KGHSH and LQKENI. The CDR3 is 14 amino acids. V gave up 3 bases and J gave up 2 bases, with 10 bases separating them. This CDR3 reads CASSPGQRQETQYF. CDR3 nucleotide sequence: TGTGCCAGCTCACCCGGACAGCGACAAGAGACCCAGTACTTC. The full variable domain, in which reference TRBV18 and TRBJ2-5 provide the parts outside the CDR3, is NAGVMQNPRHLVRRRGQEARLRCSPMKGHSHVYWYRQLPEEGLKFMVYLQKENIIDESGMPKERFSAEFPKEGPSILRIQQVVRGDSAAYFCASSPGQRQETQYFGPGTRLLVL.

This chain connects TRBV19 to TRBJ1-2; D unresolved. The V and J ends lost 4 bases and 4 bases respectively, with 7 bases between them. Germline V gene data show CDR1 as LNHDA and CDR2 as SQIVND (reference sequence). The CDR3 length is 12 residues. The CDR3 bases are TGTGCCAGTAGTACCCGGGTCTATGGCTACACCTTC. Its translation is CASSTRVYGYTF.

The genes are TRBV27 and TRBJ2-7; 7 bases fit TRBD1. The CDR3 contains 12 residues. V lost 5 bases and J lost 6; bases outside the gene matches: 4. From germline, CDR1 is MNHEY and CDR2 SMNVEV (reference sequence). The CDR3 nucleotides are TGTGCCAGCAGTCAAAACAGGGGCGAGCAGTACTTC. It translates to CASSQNRGEQYF.